A selection of T cell receptor beta chains follows, all from one sample in a study of T cell responses to AZD1222 COVID-19 vaccine. Measured with immunoSEQ multiplex PCR; TCRdb has only the in-frame clones, and not every one. The table lists 43,000 or so clones, 90% of them singletons. The sample was peripheral blood, taken 28 days after the second AZD1222 dose. The receptors derive from an adult who received the AZD1222 COVID-19 vaccine. Each CDR3 is given with its conserved first and last residue. The D gene is left open where the match is weak. Size is omitted from some rows. Given values are once, few, many or a class for expanded clones.

cdr3_nt: TGTGCCAGCAGCCCGGGACTAGCGGGGGAAGAGCAGTACTTC
cdr3_aa: CASSPGLAGEEQYF
clone_size: NA
j_call: TRBJ2-7
v_call: TRBV5-6
d_call: TRBD2

cdr3_nt: TGTGCCAGCAGTGAAGCTCTCGGCAGGGACGAGACCCAGTACTTC
cdr3_aa: CASSEALGRDETQYF
clone_size: once
j_call: TRBJ2-5
v_call: TRBV6-1
d_call: NA

cdr3_nt: TGTGCCAGCAGCGTAGGGGTCGACCCGAAGGAAAAACTGTTTTTT
cdr3_aa: CASSVGVDPKEKLFF
clone_size: once
j_call: TRBJ1-4
v_call: TRBV9
d_call: NA

cdr3_nt: TGTGCCAGCAGGCCGACTAGCGCGGTGTACAATGAGCAGTTCTTC
cdr3_aa: CASRPTSAVYNEQFF
clone_size: NA
j_call: TRBJ2-1
v_call: TRBV11-2
d_call: TRBD2

cdr3_nt: TGTGCCAGCAGCCCCCAGGGAGGGATGGGGTACGAGCAGTACTTC
cdr3_aa: CASSPQGGMGYEQYF
clone_size: NA
j_call: TRBJ2-7
v_call: TRBV7-2
d_call: TRBD2

cdr3_nt: TGTGCCAGCAGTCCCCTGGACAGGGGATACACCTTC
cdr3_aa: CASSPLDRGYTF
clone_size: NA
j_call: TRBJ1-2
v_call: TRBV12-3/TRBV12-4
d_call: TRBD1

cdr3_nt: TGCGCCAGCAGCCAAGAGGCCGGGCTACAGGGGGCGGGTAGAGCTTTCTTT
cdr3_aa: CASSQEAGLQGAGRAFF
clone_size: NA
j_call: TRBJ1-1
v_call: TRBV4-3
d_call: TRBD1

cdr3_nt: TGTGCCAGCAACGGACAGGGAACCTCGACAGATACGCAGTATTTT
cdr3_aa: CASNGQGTSTDTQYF
clone_size: NA
j_call: TRBJ2-3
v_call: TRBV7-9
d_call: TRBD1

cdr3_nt: TGCGCCAGCAGCTTATCCGGGCAGAATGAAAAACTGTTTTTT
cdr3_aa: CASSLSGQNEKLFF
clone_size: NA
j_call: TRBJ1-4
v_call: TRBV5-1
d_call: NA

cdr3_nt: TGTGCCAGCAGTCTGGTGACAGGGCCTAATCAGCCCCAGCATTTT
cdr3_aa: CASSLVTGPNQPQHF
clone_size: NA
j_call: TRBJ1-5
v_call: TRBV6-5
d_call: TRBD1

cdr3_nt: TGTGCCAGCAGCCCCATGGGGGGGCCTAGGCCCCTCCACTTT
cdr3_aa: CASSPMGGPRPLHF
clone_size: NA
j_call: TRBJ1-6
v_call: TRBV9
d_call: NA

cdr3_nt: TGTGCCAGCAGCGTGTCCGGTATCTCTGGAAACACCATATATTTT
cdr3_aa: CASSVSGISGNTIYF
clone_size: NA
j_call: TRBJ1-3
v_call: TRBV9
d_call: NA

cdr3_nt: TGTGCCAGCAGCTCCCCAGGGGGCTCCTACAATGAGCAGTTCTTC
cdr3_aa: CASSSPGGSYNEQFF
clone_size: NA
j_call: TRBJ2-1
v_call: TRBV5-4
d_call: TRBD1

cdr3_nt: TGTGCCAGCAGTGAAATTCGTGAAAAACTGTTTTTT
cdr3_aa: CASSEIREKLFF
clone_size: NA
j_call: TRBJ1-4
v_call: TRBV6-1
d_call: NA

cdr3_nt: TGTGCCAGCAGTCGACAGGGAGTTAATGTTGACGAGCAGTACTTC
cdr3_aa: CASSRQGVNVDEQYF
clone_size: NA
j_call: TRBJ2-7
v_call: TRBV6-5
d_call: TRBD1

cdr3_nt: TGTGCCAGCAGCTTAGAACCCCCCCACGAGCAGTTCTTC
cdr3_aa: CASSLEPPHEQFF
clone_size: NA
j_call: TRBJ2-1
v_call: TRBV7-2
d_call: NA

cdr3_nt: TGCGCCAGCAGATTCCTATCAAGGACTAGCGGGTTAGGCTCCTACAATGAGCAGTTCTTC
cdr3_aa: CASRFLSRTSGLGSYNEQFF
clone_size: NA
j_call: TRBJ2-1
v_call: TRBV5-1
d_call: TRBD2

cdr3_nt: TGTGCCAGCAGCCAATTGACAGTTAACCAGCCCCAGCATTTT
cdr3_aa: CASSQLTVNQPQHF
clone_size: NA
j_call: TRBJ1-5
v_call: TRBV7-2
d_call: NA

cdr3_nt: TGTGCCAGCAGCCAATTCCGGGACAGGGGTAGCTACACCTTC
cdr3_aa: CASSQFRDRGSYTF
clone_size: NA
j_call: TRBJ1-2
v_call: TRBV16
d_call: TRBD1

cdr3_nt: TGTGCCAGCAGCGTAGGATCTAGCGGGGGGGCGCGGGAGACCCAGTACTTC
cdr3_aa: CASSVGSSGGARETQYF
clone_size: NA
j_call: TRBJ2-5
v_call: TRBV9
d_call: TRBD2

cdr3_nt: TGTGCCAGCAGCCTACAGGGTAGGACAGATACGCAGTATTTT
cdr3_aa: CASSLQGRTDTQYF
clone_size: NA
j_call: TRBJ2-3
v_call: TRBV2
d_call: NA

cdr3_nt: TGTGCCAGCAGCTTAGAACCGCTATCTCGCGAGCAGTACTTC
cdr3_aa: CASSLEPLSREQYF
clone_size: NA
j_call: TRBJ2-7
v_call: TRBV11-2
d_call: NA

cdr3_nt: TGTGCCAGCAGTGAAGGGGGCAGGGTCAATAATCAGCCCCAGCATTTT
cdr3_aa: CASSEGGRVNNQPQHF
clone_size: NA
j_call: TRBJ1-5
v_call: TRBV6-1
d_call: NA

cdr3_nt: TGTGCCAGCAGCCCCAGCGGGGGTGCAACTAATGAAAAACTGTTTTTT
cdr3_aa: CASSPSGGATNEKLFF
clone_size: NA
j_call: TRBJ1-4
v_call: TRBV3-1/TRBV3-2
d_call: NA

cdr3_nt: TGTGCCAGTAGTATCGACATTGGCTACACCTTC
cdr3_aa: CASSIDIGYTF
clone_size: NA
j_call: TRBJ1-2
v_call: TRBV19
d_call: NA

cdr3_nt: TGTGCCAGCAGCCTAGGAACCCCGCAAGAGCAGTACTTC
cdr3_aa: CASSLGTPQEQYF
clone_size: NA
j_call: TRBJ2-7
v_call: TRBV12-3/TRBV12-4
d_call: NA

cdr3_nt: TGTGCCAGCAGTCTGACAGTAACCGGGGAGCTGTTTTTT
cdr3_aa: CASSLTVTGELFF
clone_size: NA
j_call: TRBJ2-2
v_call: TRBV27
d_call: NA

cdr3_nt: TGTGCCAGCAGCCAAGAATGGGGGAGAACCGGGGAGCTGTTTTTT
cdr3_aa: CASSQEWGRTGELFF
clone_size: NA
j_call: TRBJ2-2
v_call: TRBV4-2
d_call: NA

cdr3_nt: TGCGCCAGCAGCTTGGGCGGCGGCAGAAATCAGCCCCAGCATTTT
cdr3_aa: CASSLGGGRNQPQHF
clone_size: NA
j_call: TRBJ1-5
v_call: TRBV5-1
d_call: NA

cdr3_nt: TGTGCCTGGAGTGTTGGGACTAGCCCATACAATGAGCAGTTCTTC
cdr3_aa: CAWSVGTSPYNEQFF
clone_size: once
j_call: TRBJ2-1
v_call: TRBV30
d_call: TRBD2

cdr3_nt: TGTGCCAGCAGCTTGGGCGGGGGGGTGTACAATGAGCAGTTCTTC
cdr3_aa: CASSLGGGVYNEQFF
clone_size: NA
j_call: TRBJ2-1
v_call: TRBV11-2
d_call: TRBD2

cdr3_nt: TGTGCCAGCAGCCCGTTGGGGGGGACTAATGAAAAACTGTTTTTT
cdr3_aa: CASSPLGGTNEKLFF
clone_size: few
j_call: TRBJ1-4
v_call: TRBV7-2
d_call: NA

cdr3_nt: TGTGCCAGCAGTTACCCCTTGACAGCGGGGGCCTCCTACGAGCAGTACTTC
cdr3_aa: CASSYPLTAGASYEQYF
clone_size: NA
j_call: TRBJ2-7
v_call: TRBV6-2/TRBV6-3
d_call: TRBD2

cdr3_nt: TGTGCCAGCAGCCAAGATTCTGGGCAGTCCCATGAAAAACTGTTTTTT
cdr3_aa: CASSQDSGQSHEKLFF
clone_size: once
j_call: TRBJ1-4
v_call: TRBV4-2
d_call: NA

cdr3_nt: TGTGCCAGCAGGCTGGCAGGGGCCTCCTACGAGCAGTACTTC
cdr3_aa: CASRLAGASYEQYF
clone_size: once
j_call: TRBJ2-7
v_call: TRBV3-1/TRBV3-2
d_call: NA